This T cell receptor beta chain is from a study of T cells after yellow fever vaccination. Study observations and caveats: Although most clonotypes did not, a small share appeared in both CD4 and CD8 compartments. Post-booster repertoires contained most primary-vaccination clones again (approximately 97% CD4, about 90% CD8).

This CDR3 spans 17 amino acids. CDR1 MNHEY and CDR2 SVGEGT come from the germline V gene. With 4 bases clipped from V and 13 bases from J, the junction kept 22 bases outside the gene matches. As concerns this clonotype: What it binds is not known.

TCRdb fed the 5' RACE reads into MiXCR, producing one record per CDR3 protein. The table records 150,000 to 200,000 distinct CDR3 sequences, about 10% of them present only once. Sequences were derived from CD8+ T cells sorted from PBMCs, sampled 15 days after the yellow fever booster vaccination. The sequence was collected from a man aged 18 to 30 who received the YFV17D yellow fever vaccine. This sequence joins TRBV6-2 or TRBV6-3 and TRBJ1-5; 7 bases agree with TRBD1. CDR3 in amino acids: CASSFLPGQWSRATQHF. The DNA of the CDR3 is TGTGCCAGCAGTTTTCTTCCGGGACAGTGGTCGAGGGCCACTCAGCATTTT.